The 20 T cell receptor beta chains below come from one sample, sequenced in a study of molecular identifiers for immune sequencing clone quantification. Via MiXCR, TCRdb re-called the PCR reads, giving one row per CDR3 protein. Of approximately 90,000 distinct CDR3 sequences listed, approximately 24% are singletons. The sequenced sample consisted of naive CD8+ T cells from blood, with Jurkat cell RNA spiked in. The subset: FACS-sorted CD8+CD4-CCR7+CD45RA+ naive T cells. The receptors shown here come from a human donor in good health. Some libraries in this study had Jurkat cell RNA spiked in.

V and J are TRBV11-2 and TRBJ1-1; possibly TRBD1 for D (5 bases). The CDR3 spans 13 residues. Looked up from germline, CDR1 is SGHAT and CDR2 is FQNNGV. With 5 bases removed from V and 11 bases from J, the gap between germline ends came to 18 bases. The CDR3: CASSPGPRRSAFF. The CDR3 region has the DNA TGTGCCAGCAGCCCGGGACCCCGTCGGTCGGCTTTCTTT. The whole variable domain, filled in from reference TRBV11-2 and TRBJ1-1, reads EAGVAQSPRYKIIEKRQSVAFWCNPISGHATLYWYQQILGQGPKLLIQFQNNGVVDDSQLPKDRFSAERLKGVDSTLKIQPAKLEDSAVYLCASSPGPRRSAFFGQGTRLTVV.

As for this clonotype: The conserved final phenylalanine or tryptophan is absent from the CDR3, which likely points to a read error. CDR3 residues: CASSFPLKGTGGLFL. The DNA of the CDR3 is TGTGCCAGCAGCTTCCCCCTCAAGGGCACCGGGGGGCTGTTTTTA. This chain links TRBV7-9 with TRBJ2-2, with D perhaps TRBD2 (6 bases). This CDR3 contains 15 residues. Looked up from germline, CDR1 is SEHNR and CDR2 is FQNEAQ (reference sequence).

This clonotype was counted at least ten times. The rearrangement links TRBV27 to TRBJ2-7; D is possibly TRBD1 (7 bases). Germline lookup yields CDR1 MNHEY and CDR2 SMNVEV (reference sequence). V dropped 6 bases and J dropped 1 base, with 10 bases sitting between them. This CDR3 contains 13 residues. CDR3 region: CASRPGGSYEQYF. CDR3 bases: TGTGCCAGCAGGCCAGGGGGGTCCTACGAGCAGTACTTC.

About this clonotype: A single base separates this from a much larger clone, so it may be a read error. V usage is TRBV11-2 and J usage is TRBJ1-1; D is unclear. The CDR3 length is 12 residues. Germline-derived CDR1 and CDR2 are SGHAT and FQNNGV. The V and J ends lost 8 bases and 4 bases respectively, with 11 bases between them. The CDR3 reads CASGKMSTEAFF. The CDR3 DNA reads as TGTGCCAGCGGAAAAATGAGCACTGAAGCTTTCTTT.

The chain couples TRBV7-2 to TRBJ2-7; D perhaps matches TRBD2 (6 bases). The CDR3 loop spans 16 amino acids. Trimming removed 1 base from V and 6 bases from J, with 19 bases in between. Per germline, CDR1 SGHTA and CDR2 FQGNSA. The DNA of the CDR3 is TGTGCCAGCAGCTTAGGTCTGGAGGGGCCCTTCGGCGAGCAGTACTTC. This gives the protein CASSLGLEGPFGEQYF. The variable domain in full, completed from reference TRBV7-2 and TRBJ2-7, reads GAGVSQSPSNKVTEKGKDVELRCDPISGHTALYWYRQSLGQGLEFLIYFQGNSAPDKSGLPSDRFSAERTGGSVSTLTIQRTQQEDSAVYLCASSLGLEGPFGEQYFGPGTRLTVT.

This clonotype was recorded at least ten times. The J gene is TRBJ2-3, the V gene TRBV9; maybe TRBD1 (5 bases). The germline gives CDR1 SGDLS, CDR2 YYNGEE. The length of the CDR3 is 15 residues. The V gene lost 2 bases and the J gene lost 4 bases, with 14 bases spanning the gap. CDR3 DNA sequence: TGTGCCAGCAGCGTCTTCAGGGATCTTCCAGATACGCAGTATTTT. Residues: CASSVFRDLPDTQYF. Drawing the rest from reference TRBV9 and TRBJ2-3, the complete variable domain is DSGVTQTPKHLITATGQRVTLRCSPRSGDLSVYWYQQSLDQGLQFLIQYYNGEERAKGNILERFSAQQFPDLHSELNLSSLELGDSALYFCASSVFRDLPDTQYFGPGTRLTVL.

Ten or more counts support this clonotype. The rearrangement links TRBV29-1 to TRBJ2-7; 14 bases are a match to TRBD2. CDR1 SQVTM and CDR2 ANQGSEA come from the germline V gene. This CDR3 is 18 amino acids long. Trimming cost V 7 bases and J 4 bases; bases outside gene matches: 18. This CDR3 is CSAEGLGTSGSLIYEQYF. CDR3 sequence (DNA): TGCAGCGCGGAAGGGCTCGGGACTAGCGGGAGCCTAATTTACGAGCAGTACTTC.

For this clonotype: Possible read error: a much larger clone is one base away. This sequence joins TRBV2 and TRBJ2-3; 9 nucleotides match TRBD2. Germline V gene lookup returns CDR1 SNHLY and CDR2 FYNNEI. CDR3 size: 16 residues. V was pared by 2 bases and J by 0 bases, with 3 bases of the junction left unmatched. The chain's CDR3 is CASSEIAGASTDTQYF. As DNA, the CDR3 is TGTGCCAGCAGTGAAATAGCGGGGGCTAGCACAGATACGCAGTATTTT.

This rearrangement joins TRBV2 to TRBJ2-3; 7 bases are a match to TRBD2. V was clipped by 3 bases and J by 6 bases; unmatched bases: 9. This CDR3 is 15 amino acids long. Germline V gives CDR1 SNHLY, CDR2 FYNNEI. The DNA of the CDR3 is TGTGCCAGCAGTGACGGAGCGGGATGGGTGGATACGCAGTATTTT. This encodes CASSDGAGWVDTQYF.

This rearrangement joins TRBV27 to TRBJ1-3, with D unclear. Trimming left V 11 bases short and J 0 bases short, with 11 bases between. This CDR3 has 13 amino acids. From germline, CDR1 is MNHEY and CDR2 SMNVEV (reference sequence). CDR3 residues: CAPKRNSGNTIYF. The CDR3 bases are TGTGCCCCAAAGCGGAACTCTGGAAACACCATATATTTT.

V usage is TRBV6-2 or TRBV6-3 and J usage is TRBJ1-5, with a possible D match to TRBD1 (6 bases). This CDR3 is built from 15 residues. Trimming took off 6 bases at V and 0 bases at J, with 12 bases between the two ends. The germline V gene has CDR1 MNHEY and CDR2 SVGEGT. In nucleotides, the CDR3 is TGTGCCAGCAGATCGGACAGCTATAGCAATCAGCCCCAGCATTTT. Encoded protein: CASRSDSYSNQPQHF.

This clonotype was seen just once. This could be a read error, since a much larger clone is one nucleotide away. The V and J genes are TRBV27 and TRBJ1-5, with a possible D match to TRBD1 (5 bases). V was cut by 2 bases and J by 5 bases, with 10 bases left in between. Germline assignment: CDR1 MNHEY and CDR2 SMNVEV (reference sequence). This CDR3 is built from 14 residues. The chain's CDR3 is CASSLRGVDQPQHF. The CDR3 bases are TGTGCCAGCAGTTTAAGAGGGGTCGATCAGCCCCAGCATTTT.

Points on this clonotype: This clone may be a read error of a much larger clone one base away. The CDR3 region is CVSSYSNLVAGELIQYF. The DNA for the CDR3 is TGTGTCAGCAGTTACTCGAATTTGGTAGCGGGAGAGCTTATTCAGTACTTC. The rearrangement links TRBV6-2 or TRBV6-3 to TRBJ2-4; 9 bases align to TRBD2. Germline V gives CDR1 MNHEY, CDR2 SVGEGT. The CDR3 runs 17 residues.

This clonotype was found many times. The rearrangement links TRBV4-3 to TRBJ2-6; 8 nucleotides match TRBD2. Germline V CDR1 and CDR2: LGHNA, YSLEER. This CDR3 has 19 amino acids. Germline trimming cut 1 base from V and 4 bases from J; bases unmatched to any gene: 12. The CDR3 nucleotides are TGCGCCAGCAGCCAAGTGCATGGAGCGGGAGTAGGAGGGGCCAACGTCCTGACTTTC. This gives the protein CASSQVHGAGVGGANVLTF.

This clonotype was detected ten times or more. The V and J genes are TRBV28 and TRBJ2-6; D remains ambiguous. Germline CDR1 is MDHEN and CDR2 is SYDVKM. V was trimmed by 7 bases and J by 3 bases, leaving 7 bases between them. This CDR3 is 13 amino acids long. The CDR3 region is CASTIDGANVLTF. CDR3 sequence (DNA): TGTGCCAGCACTATAGATGGGGCCAACGTCCTGACTTTC.

Comments on this clonotype: A much larger clone differs from this one at a single base, so this may be a read error. This chain uses TRBV27 with TRBJ2-1; 11 bases are shared with TRBD1. This CDR3 is 15 amino acids long. Germline values: CDR1 MNHEY, CDR2 SMNVEV (reference sequence). This chain's CDR3 is CASSWTGGLYNEQIF. As DNA, the CDR3 is TGTGCCAGCAGTTGGACAGGGGGCCTCTACAATGAGCAGATCTTC.

This clonotype was recorded at least ten times. The chain carries TRBV25-1 and TRBJ1-1; D is uncertain. Germline loops: CDR1 MGHDK, CDR2 SYGVNS. The CDR3 runs to 14 residues. Between the trimmed V and J ends, which lost 3 bases and 8 bases, there was a span of 16 bases. The CDR3 bases are TGTGCCAGCAGTGATCTCGCCGGTTCCGCCGAAGCTTTCTTT. The encoded protein is CASSDLAGSAEAFF.

The sample holds many counts of this clonotype. One end of the junction varies from germline; a read error may be responsible. V gene TRBV7-9 combines with J gene TRBJ2-1, with 7 bases matching TRBD2. From germline, CDR1 is SEHNR and CDR2 FQNEAQ (reference sequence). This CDR3 has 16 residues. CDR3 protein: CAGSPIAGVAYNEQFF. In nucleotides, the CDR3 is TGTGCCGGCAGCCCCATTGCGGGAGTAGCCTACAATGAGCAGTTCTTC.

This clonotype occurred many times. The rearrangement joins TRBV5-4 to TRBJ2-3, with TRBD2 identical over 11 bases. Germline V gene data show CDR1 as SGHNT and CDR2 as YYREEE (reference sequence). Unmatched junction bases numbered 9, after V lost 5 bases and J lost 4 bases. CDR3 length: 16 amino acids. CDR3 coding DNA: TGTGCCAGCAGTTCCTATAGCGGGGGGGCCGCAGATACGCAGTATTTT. Residues: CASSSYSGGAADTQYF.

This clonotype was found many times. The rearrangement joins TRBV6-5 to TRBJ2-5, with 8 bases identical to TRBD1. J gave up 4 bases and V 0 bases, and 1 base lay outside the gene matches. Germline CDR1 reads MNHEY; CDR2 reads SVGAGI. This CDR3 is built from 14 residues. CDR3 protein: CASSYSTGVETQYF. Written as DNA, the CDR3 is TGTGCCAGCAGTTACTCGACAGGGGTAGAGACCCAGTACTTC.